Sequencing of this T cell receptor beta chain was carried out in a study of T-cell reconstitution after alpha-beta-depleted transplantation in children. Trimming left V 2 bases short and J 10 bases short, with 6 bases between. This CDR3 has 12 amino acids. The germline V gene encodes CDR1 SEHNR and CDR2 FQNEAQ (reference sequence). A library of TCRbeta sequences, prepared with unique molecular identifiers, was generated. TCRdb reprocessed the PCR reads via MiXCR and lists one record per CDR3 protein. The sample records 500,000 to 650,000 distinct CDR3 sequences, 10% to 12% being singletons. There are a few counts of this clonotype. Its antigen is still unknown. Study-wide points: By about two months after transplant, alpha-beta T cells reportedly arose from several hundred graft clones that had expanded. Day-60 TCRbeta diversity that was high in some patients was derived from surviving recipient T cells and thymic progenitors. T-cell counts and diversity were attributed mostly to newly produced T cells one year after transplant.

This sequence joins TRBV7-9 and TRBJ1-6; D is unclear. The source of this sequence is a female patient aged 2-10 years who had a stem cell transplant for aplastic anemia, so the T cells may come from the graft donor. The specimen comprised PBMCs, mostly from graft donor cells, sampled 180 days after TCRalphabeta/CD19-depleted stem cell transplant. The CDR3 DNA reads TGTGCCAGCAGCTTAATGGGGTCACCCCTCCACTTT. Translation gives CASSLMGSPLHF. Full variable domain (rest looked up from reference TRBV7-9 and TRBJ1-6): DTGVSQNPRHKITKRGQNVTFRCDPISEHNRLYWYRQTLGQGPEFLTYFQNEAQLEKSRLLSDRFSAERPKGSFSTLEIQRTEQGDSAMYLCASSLMGSPLHFGNGTRLTVT.